This entry features one T cell receptor beta chain sequence. The CDR3 loop spans 14 amino acids. From germline, CDR1 is MNHEY and CDR2 SVGEGT. The J segment lost 5 bases and the V segment lost 5 bases, leaving 8 bases of the junction unmatched. Categorization into cohorts depended on clinical history that participants reported. Exposed volunteers were people who met a COVID-19 case within 2 weeks before study entry. Generated by immunoSEQ multiplex PCR, the TCRdb table keeps only in-frame clones and is missing some. The profile shows approximately 150,000 clones, over 80% of them singletons. These data originate in a study of blood T cell repertoires in COVID-19.

The chain is built from TRBV6-2 or TRBV6-3 and TRBJ1-1; the match to TRBD1 covers 7 bases. The sequenced material came from PBMCs or T cells enriched from blood (not recorded which). This receptor was obtained from a man between 65 and 80 years old who had been exposed to COVID-19. The CDR3 loop reads CASSHQTGRTEAFF. The CDR3 region has the DNA TGTGCCAGCAGTCATCAGACAGGGAGAACTGAAGCTTTCTTT.